This TCR beta chain was observed in a study of blood T cell repertoires in COVID-19. In the authors' methods: The assay estimated nucleated cells by amplifying reference gene primers. Clones were read by immunoSEQ multiplex PCR, and TCRdb kept only the in-frame ones, dropping some. V, J and clone size derive from that table, while D and trimming were established from the DNA sequence. This sample carries about 200,000 clones, approximately 90% of them seen once, and the ten largest clones take 0.53%. Germline CDR1 reads SGHTA; CDR2 reads FQGNSA. Trimming at V came to 11 bases and at J to 8 bases, leaving 15 bases not matched to a gene. The CDR3 totals 15 residues.

This sequence was found in a middle-aged man with acute or convalescent COVID-19. The rearrangement joins TRBV7-2 to TRBJ2-3; TRBD2 matches at 11 bases. Sequenced material: peripheral blood. CDR3 coding DNA: TGTGCCTCCCTCGCGGCTAGCGGGAGGCCGGGTACGCAGTATTTT. It is translated as CASLAASGRPGTQYF.